This T cell receptor beta chain appears in the sequencing data of a study of shared clonotypes between healthy human individuals. Every contributor of samples was a Caucasian grown-up residing in Nashville, Tennessee. The V gene end was trimmed by 6 bases and the J gene end by 1 base; junction bases not matched to a gene: 4. This CDR3 contains 14 residues. The germline V gene has CDR1 MNHEY and CDR2 SVGAGI. The repertoire was sequenced with immunoSEQ multiplex PCR; TCRdb's copy has only in-frame clones and lacks some. Counted here are around 1.4 million clones, approximately 98.5% occurring once; the ten biggest clones make up about 0.35%.

The sample consisted of naive CD4+ T cells sorted from blood. Noted subset: CD45RA+ positively selected. The V gene is TRBV6-5, the J gene TRBJ1-1; 8 nucleotides agree with TRBD1. The receptor was isolated from a man aged 25 to 40 in good health. CDR3 protein: CASRRTGQNTEAFF. The CDR3 nucleotides are TGTGCCAGCAGGAGGACAGGGCAGAACACTGAAGCTTTCTTT.